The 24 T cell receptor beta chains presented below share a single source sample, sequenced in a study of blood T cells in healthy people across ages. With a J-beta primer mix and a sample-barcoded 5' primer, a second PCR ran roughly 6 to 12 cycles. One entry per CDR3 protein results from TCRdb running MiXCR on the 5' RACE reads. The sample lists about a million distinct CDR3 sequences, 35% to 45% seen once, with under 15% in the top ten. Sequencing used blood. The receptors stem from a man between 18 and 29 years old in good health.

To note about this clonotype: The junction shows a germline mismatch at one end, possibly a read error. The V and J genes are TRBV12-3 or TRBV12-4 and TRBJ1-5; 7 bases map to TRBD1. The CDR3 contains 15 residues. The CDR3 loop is CTSSPSTGFNQPQHF. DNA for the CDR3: TGTACCAGCAGTCCATCGACAGGGTTCAATCAGCCCCAGCATTTT.

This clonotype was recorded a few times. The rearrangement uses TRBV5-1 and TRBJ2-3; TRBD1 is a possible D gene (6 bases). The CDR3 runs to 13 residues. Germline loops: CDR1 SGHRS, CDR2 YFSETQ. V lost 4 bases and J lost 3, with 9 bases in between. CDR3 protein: CASSTGQTDTQYF. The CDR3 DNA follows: TGCGCCAGCAGCACCGGACAGACAGATACGCAGTATTTT.

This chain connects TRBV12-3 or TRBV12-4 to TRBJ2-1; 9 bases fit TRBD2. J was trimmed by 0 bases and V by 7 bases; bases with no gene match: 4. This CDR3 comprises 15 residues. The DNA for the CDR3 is TGTGCCAGCACTACAGCGGGGGGCTCCTACAATGAGCAGTTCTTC. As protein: CASTTAGGSYNEQFF.

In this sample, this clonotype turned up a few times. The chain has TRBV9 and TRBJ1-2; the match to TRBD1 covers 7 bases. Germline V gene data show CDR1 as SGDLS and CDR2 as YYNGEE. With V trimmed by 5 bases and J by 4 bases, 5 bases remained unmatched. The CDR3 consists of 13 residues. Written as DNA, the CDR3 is TGTGCCAGCAGTGGTAACAGGGGCTATGGCTACACCTTC. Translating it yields CASSGNRGYGYTF.

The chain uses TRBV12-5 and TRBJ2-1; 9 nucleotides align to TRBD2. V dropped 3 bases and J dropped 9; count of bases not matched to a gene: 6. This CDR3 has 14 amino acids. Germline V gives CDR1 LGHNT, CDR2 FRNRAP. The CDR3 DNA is TGTGCTAGTGGTTTTGCGGGGGGGCGGGGTGAGCAGTTCTTC. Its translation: CASGFAGGRGEQFF.

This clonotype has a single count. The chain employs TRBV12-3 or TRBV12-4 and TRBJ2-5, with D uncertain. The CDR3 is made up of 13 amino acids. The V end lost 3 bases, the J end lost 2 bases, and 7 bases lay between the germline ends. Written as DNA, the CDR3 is TGTGCCAGCAGTTTCGAGGCACAAGAGACCCAGTACTTC. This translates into CASSFEAQETQYF.

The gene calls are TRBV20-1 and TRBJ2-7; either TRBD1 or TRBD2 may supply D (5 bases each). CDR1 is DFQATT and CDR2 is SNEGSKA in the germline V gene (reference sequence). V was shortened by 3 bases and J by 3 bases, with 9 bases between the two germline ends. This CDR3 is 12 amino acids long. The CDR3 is CSARGRDYEQYF. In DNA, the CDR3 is TGCAGTGCTAGGGGACGGGACTACGAGCAGTACTTC.

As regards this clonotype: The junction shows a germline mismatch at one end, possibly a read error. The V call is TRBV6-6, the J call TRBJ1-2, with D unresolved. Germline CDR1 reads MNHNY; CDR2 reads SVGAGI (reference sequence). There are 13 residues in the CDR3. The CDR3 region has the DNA TGTGCCAGCAGTAACCTCGAGGGTTATGCCTACACCTTC. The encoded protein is CASSNLEGYAYTF.

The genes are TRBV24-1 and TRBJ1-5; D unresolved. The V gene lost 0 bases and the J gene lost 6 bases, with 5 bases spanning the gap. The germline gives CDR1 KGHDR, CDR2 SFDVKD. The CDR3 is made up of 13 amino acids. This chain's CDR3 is CATSDLPSQPQHF. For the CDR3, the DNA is TGTGCCACCAGTGATTTGCCCAGTCAGCCCCAGCATTTT.

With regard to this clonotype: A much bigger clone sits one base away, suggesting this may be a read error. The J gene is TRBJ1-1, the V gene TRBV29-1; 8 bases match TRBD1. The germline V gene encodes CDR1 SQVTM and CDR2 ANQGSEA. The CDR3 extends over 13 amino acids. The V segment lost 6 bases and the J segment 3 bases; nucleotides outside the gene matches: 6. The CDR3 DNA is TGCAGCGTGAAAACGACAGGGGACACTGAAGCTTTCTTT. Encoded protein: CSVKTTGDTEAFF.

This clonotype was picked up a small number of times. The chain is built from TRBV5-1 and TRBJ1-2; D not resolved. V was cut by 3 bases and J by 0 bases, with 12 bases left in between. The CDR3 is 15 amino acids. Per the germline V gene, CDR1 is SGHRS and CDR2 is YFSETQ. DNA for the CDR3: TGCGCCAGCAGCTCACTTGGTGGAGCTAACTATGGCTACACCTTC. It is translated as CASSSLGGANYGYTF.

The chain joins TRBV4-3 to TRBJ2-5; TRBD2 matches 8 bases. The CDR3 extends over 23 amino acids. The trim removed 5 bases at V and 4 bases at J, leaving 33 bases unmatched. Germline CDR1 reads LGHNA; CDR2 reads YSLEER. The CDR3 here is CASSIKEAGVISIVKRKGETQYF. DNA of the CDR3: TGCGCCAGCAGCATAAAAGAAGCGGGGGTGATCTCTATAGTTAAGAGGAAGGGAGAGACCCAGTACTTC.

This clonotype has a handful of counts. CDR3 sequence reads: CASSLGTEQNGYTF. The CDR3 DNA follows: TGCGCCAGCAGCTTGGGCACAGAGCAGAATGGCTACACCTTC. The V gene is TRBV5-1, the J gene TRBJ1-2; D not resolved. The CDR3 spans 14 residues. Trimming left V 0 bases short and J 6 bases short, with 12 bases between. Germline V gives CDR1 SGHRS, CDR2 YFSETQ.

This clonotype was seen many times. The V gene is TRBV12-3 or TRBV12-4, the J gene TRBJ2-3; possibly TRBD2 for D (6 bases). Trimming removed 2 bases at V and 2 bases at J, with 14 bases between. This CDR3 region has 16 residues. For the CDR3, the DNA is TGTGCCAGCAGTTTAAGTCTGTGGGGACTCACAGATACGCAGTATTTT. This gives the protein CASSLSLWGLTDTQYF.

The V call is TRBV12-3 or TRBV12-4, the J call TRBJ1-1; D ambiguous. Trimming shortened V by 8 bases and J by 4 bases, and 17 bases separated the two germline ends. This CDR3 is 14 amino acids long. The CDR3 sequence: CASLSGQVPTEAFF. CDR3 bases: TGTGCCAGCCTGTCCGGTCAGGTGCCCACTGAAGCTTTCTTT.

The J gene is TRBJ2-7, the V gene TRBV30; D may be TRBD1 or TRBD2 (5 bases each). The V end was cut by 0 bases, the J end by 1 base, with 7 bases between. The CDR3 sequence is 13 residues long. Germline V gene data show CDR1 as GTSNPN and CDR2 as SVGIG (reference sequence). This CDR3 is CAWSVGGSYEQYF. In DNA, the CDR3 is TGTGCCTGGAGTGTTGGGGGTTCCTACGAGCAGTACTTC.

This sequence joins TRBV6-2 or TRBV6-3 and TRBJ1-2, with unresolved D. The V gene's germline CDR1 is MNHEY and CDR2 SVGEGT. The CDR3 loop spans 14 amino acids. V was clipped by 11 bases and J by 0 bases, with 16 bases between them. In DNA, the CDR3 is TGTGCCGTCACAAGGGTATTCCCTAACTATGGCTACACCTTC. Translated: CAVTRVFPNYGYTF.

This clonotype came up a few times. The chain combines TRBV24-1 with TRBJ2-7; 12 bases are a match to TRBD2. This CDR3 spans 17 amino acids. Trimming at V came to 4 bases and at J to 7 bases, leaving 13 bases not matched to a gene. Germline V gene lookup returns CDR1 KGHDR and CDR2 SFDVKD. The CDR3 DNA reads TGTGCCACCAGTGACCCTAGCGGGGGGGCCTTAAGTAATGAGCAGTACTTC. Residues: CATSDPSGGALSNEQYF.

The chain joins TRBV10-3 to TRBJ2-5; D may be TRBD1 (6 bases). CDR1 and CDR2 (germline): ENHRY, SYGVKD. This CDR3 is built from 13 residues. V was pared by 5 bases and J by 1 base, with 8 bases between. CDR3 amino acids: CAISIQGQETQYF. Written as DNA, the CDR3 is TGTGCCATCAGTATACAGGGCCAAGAGACCCAGTACTTC.

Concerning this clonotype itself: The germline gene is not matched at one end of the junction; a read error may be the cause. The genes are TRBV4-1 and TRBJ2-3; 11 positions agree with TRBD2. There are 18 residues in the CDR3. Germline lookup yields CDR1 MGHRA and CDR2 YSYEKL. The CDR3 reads CASSQDSWTSGRTNTQYF. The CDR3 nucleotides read TGCGCCAGCAGCCAAGATAGCTGGACTAGCGGGCGCACAAATACGCAGTATTTT.

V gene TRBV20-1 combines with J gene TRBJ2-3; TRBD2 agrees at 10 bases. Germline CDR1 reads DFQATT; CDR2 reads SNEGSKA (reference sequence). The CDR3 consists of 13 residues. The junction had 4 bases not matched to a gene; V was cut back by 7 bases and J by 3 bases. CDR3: CSVRLAGTDTQYF. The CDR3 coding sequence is TGCAGTGTAAGACTAGCGGGTACAGATACGCAGTATTTT.

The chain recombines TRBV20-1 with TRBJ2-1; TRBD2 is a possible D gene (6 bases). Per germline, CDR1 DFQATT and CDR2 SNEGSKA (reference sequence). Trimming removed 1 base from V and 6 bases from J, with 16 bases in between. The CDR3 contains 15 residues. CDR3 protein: CSARVAGRPFNEQFF. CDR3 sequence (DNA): TGCAGTGCTAGAGTGGCGGGGCGGCCTTTCAATGAGCAGTTCTTC.

This CDR3 is CSAPGATGYNSPLHF. The CDR3 DNA sequence: TGCAGTGCCCCAGGGGCCACGGGGTATAATTCACCCCTCCACTTT. The chain recombines TRBV20-1 with TRBJ1-6; perhaps TRBD1 as D (6 bases). CDR1 is DFQATT, CDR2 SNEGSKA, per germline (reference sequence). The V end was cut by 6 bases, the J end by 4 bases, with 16 bases between. The CDR3 contains 15 residues.

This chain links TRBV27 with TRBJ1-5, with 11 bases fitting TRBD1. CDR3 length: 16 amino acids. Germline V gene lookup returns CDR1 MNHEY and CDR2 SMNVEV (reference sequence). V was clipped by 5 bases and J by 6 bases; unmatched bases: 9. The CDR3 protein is CASSDRDRGYGQPQHF. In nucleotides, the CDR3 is TGTGCCAGCAGTGACCGGGACAGGGGGTACGGTCAGCCCCAGCATTTT.